These 30 T cell receptor beta chains were all obtained from the same sample, sequenced in a study of blood T cell repertoires in COVID-19. The method was immunoSEQ multiplex PCR; TCRdb's version includes in-frame clones alone and lacks a portion of them. Of fewer than 85,000 clones listed, approximately 89% are singletons. The sequenced material came from peripheral blood. The receptor set was obtained from a man in his forties or fifties with active COVID-19.

The rearrangement links TRBV27 to TRBJ2-6; 9 bases fit TRBD1. The CDR3 totals 16 residues. After removal of 7 bases from V and 0 bases from J, the junction contained 4 bases not matched to a gene. Germline lookup yields CDR1 MNHEY and CDR2 SMNVEV (reference sequence). The CDR3: CASTRTGVSGANVLTF. CDR3 nucleotides: TGTGCCAGCACCCGGACAGGGGTCTCTGGGGCCAACGTCCTGACTTTC.

The genes are TRBV18 and TRBJ1-1; no definite D call. CDR1 KGHSH and CDR2 LQKENI come from the germline V gene. Trimming took 2 bases from V and 1 from J, leaving 5 bases between them. The CDR3 has 13 residues. The chain's CDR3 is CASSPGRNTEAFF. The CDR3 coding sequence is TGTGCCAGCTCACCAGGGAGGAACACTGAAGCTTTCTTT.

The CDR3 here is CSVRAGANVLTF. CDR3 nucleotides: TGCAGCGTGCGGGCTGGGGCCAACGTCCTGACTTTC. This chain uses TRBV29-1 with TRBJ2-6, with a possible D match to TRBD2 (5 bases). Trimming took 6 bases from V and 2 from J, leaving 5 bases between them. Germline loops: CDR1 SQVTM, CDR2 ANQGSEA. The CDR3 is 12 amino acids. Drawing the rest from reference TRBV29-1 and TRBJ2-6, the complete variable domain is SAVISQKPSRDICQRGTSLTIQCQVDSQVTMMFWYRQQPGQSLTLIATANQGSEATYESGFVIDKFPISRPNLTFSTLTVSNMSPEDSSIYLCSVRAGANVLTFGAGSRLTVL.

The chain joins TRBV28 to TRBJ1-2, with 7 bases matching TRBD1. With V trimmed by 7 bases and J by 8 bases, 7 bases remained unmatched. The CDR3 has 12 amino acids. Germline V gives CDR1 MDHEN, CDR2 SYDVKM. CDR3 loop: CASKTGVYGYTF. The CDR3 region has the DNA TGTGCCAGCAAAACAGGGGTTTACGGCTACACCTTC.

The V and J genes are TRBV5-5 and TRBJ1-2, with a possible D match to TRBD1 (5 bases). Germline CDR1 is SGHKS and CDR2 is YYEKEE (reference sequence). The CDR3 runs to 14 residues. The V end lost 0 bases, the J end lost 7 bases, and 13 bases lay between the germline ends. Here the CDR3 reads CASSLARREVGYTF. The CDR3 DNA is TGTGCCAGCAGCTTGGCCCGCAGGGAGGTTGGCTACACCTTC.

A single count supports this clone. J is TRBJ2-7 and V is TRBV13; weak D call: TRBD1 (5 bases). The CDR3 runs 16 residues. Germline V lookup: CDR1 PRHDT, CDR2 FYEKMQ (reference sequence). Trimming took off 5 bases at V and 0 bases at J, with 17 bases between the two ends. The CDR3 spells CASSPPAGISSYEQYF. The DNA for the CDR3 is TGTGCCAGCAGCCCCCCGGCAGGGATTAGCTCCTACGAGCAGTACTTC.

The chain carries TRBV3-1 (or the pseudogene TRBV3-2) and TRBJ2-7; a possible D gene is TRBD2 (6 bases). Trimming took off 1 base at V and 6 bases at J, with 13 bases between the two ends. This CDR3 comprises 14 residues. In germline, CDR1 is LGHDT, CDR2 YNNKEL (reference sequence). Here the CDR3 DNA reads TGTGCCAGCAGCCAAGCGGGCCTGGGGGGCGAGCAGTACTTC. Protein: CASSQAGLGGEQYF.

The CDR3 coding sequence is TGCGCCAGCAGCCAAGGAGGCAGAACCTACGAGCAGTACTTC. Residues: CASSQGGRTYEQYF. This rearrangement joins TRBV4-1 to TRBJ2-7; D remains ambiguous. Germline values: CDR1 MGHRA, CDR2 YSYEKL. The CDR3 is 14 residues long. The germline V and J ends were trimmed by 1 base and 2 bases, with 9 bases remaining between them.

The V and J genes are TRBV3-1 (or the pseudogene TRBV3-2) and TRBJ1-1; no firm D call. The CDR3 extends over 12 amino acids. V shed 1 base and J shed 4 bases, with 4 bases lying between them. Germline assignment: CDR1 LGHDT and CDR2 YNNKEL (reference sequence). CDR3 nucleotide sequence: TGTGCCAGCAGCCAAGTCGGCACTGAAGCTTTCTTT. Encoded protein: CASSQVGTEAFF.

This clone appeared a single time. V and J are TRBV27 and TRBJ2-1, with D maybe TRBD2 (5 bases). V was cut by 6 bases and J by 2 bases, with 20 bases left in between. Germline values: CDR1 MNHEY, CDR2 SMNVEV (reference sequence). The CDR3 is 17 amino acids. The CDR3 sequence: CASRGSSSHVTYNEQFF. The DNA of the CDR3 is TGTGCCAGCAGGGGGAGTTCTTCCCATGTTACCTACAATGAGCAGTTCTTC.

The genes are TRBV27 and TRBJ1-2; 7 nucleotides agree with TRBD1. Losses at the gene ends were 8 bases for V and 3 bases for J; bases not matched to a gene: 6. Per germline, CDR1 MNHEY and CDR2 SMNVEV (reference sequence). The CDR3 is 13 residues long. CDR3 coding DNA: TGTGCCAGCGGTGACAGGGAGGACTATGGCTACACCTTC. Translating gives CASGDREDYGYTF.

The V call is TRBV6-5, the J call TRBJ1-3, with TRBD1 as a possible D gene (6 bases). V was trimmed by 0 bases and J by 8 bases, leaving 14 bases between them. Looked up from germline, CDR1 is MNHEY and CDR2 is SVGAGI. CDR3 length equals 15 residues. This CDR3 reads CASSYSTGPEHTIYF. CDR3 DNA: TGTGCCAGCAGTTACTCGACAGGTCCCGAGCACACCATATATTTT.

In DNA form, the CDR3 reads TGTGCCAGCAGCCGCGGACAGGGTACCTACGTCCTGACTTTC. Translation gives CASSRGQGTYVLTF. The chain combines TRBV3-1 (or the pseudogene TRBV3-2) with TRBJ2-6; 8 nucleotides match TRBD1. CDR1 and CDR2 from the germline V gene are LGHDT and YNNKEL (reference sequence). With 4 bases clipped from V and 11 bases from J, the junction kept 7 bases outside the gene matches. The CDR3 covers 14 residues.

The chain joins TRBV21-1 to TRBJ2-5; no DNA check was done on the table's D call, TRBD1. TRBV21-1 is a documented pseudogene. This CDR3 is 17 amino acids long. The CDR3 sequence: CASSNPSWDRDRETQYF. The CDR3 DNA sequence: TGTGCCAGCAGCAACCCCTCATGGGACAGGGATAGGGAGACCCAGTACTTC.

The V and J genes are TRBV7-9 and TRBJ1-5; TRBD1 aligns across 9 bases. Germline V gene data show CDR1 as SEHNR and CDR2 as FQNEAQ (reference sequence). The CDR3 runs to 15 residues. Trimming at V came to 5 bases and at J to 1 base, leaving 3 bases not matched to a gene. The CDR3 region is CASSTGQGSNQPQHF. The CDR3 region has the DNA TGTGCCAGCAGCACGGGACAGGGAAGCAATCAGCCCCAGCATTTT.

The J gene is TRBJ1-2, the V gene TRBV28; no definite D call. V dropped 6 bases and J dropped 9 bases, with 20 bases sitting between them. CDR1 and CDR2 (germline): MDHEN, SYDVKM. There are 14 residues in the CDR3. The chain's CDR3 is CASRSQDDGNSYTF. As DNA, the CDR3 is TGTGCCAGCAGATCACAAGACGACGGGAACAGCTACACCTTC.

This clone was recorded once. The rearrangement links TRBV6-1 to TRBJ2-7; 7 bases align to TRBD1. Germline CDR1 reads MNHNS; CDR2 reads SASEGT. The V and J ends lost 1 base and 6 bases, in that order; junction bases with no gene match: 3. The CDR3 is 13 amino acids. The CDR3: CASSEGTGLEQYF. In nucleotides, the CDR3 is TGTGCCAGCAGTGAAGGGACAGGCCTCGAGCAGTACTTC.

The rearrangement joins TRBV5-1 to TRBJ2-3; 7 bases align to TRBD2. V shed 4 bases and J 0 bases; nucleotides not matched to a gene: 5. The CDR3 length is 15 residues. CDR1 and CDR2 (germline): SGHRS, YFSETQ. The CDR3 nucleotides are TGCGCCAGCAGCGATACTAGCGCGAGCACAGATACGCAGTATTTT. It translates to CASSDTSASTDTQYF.

This chain uses TRBV5-6 with TRBJ2-7; D is perhaps TRBD1 (6 bases). From germline, CDR1 is SGHDT and CDR2 YYEEEE. V was shortened by 3 bases and J by 6 bases, with 19 bases between the two germline ends. CDR3 length equals 15 residues. The CDR3 DNA reads TGTGCCAGCAGCTCGCTTGGGGGCCCAGGATCCGAGCAGTACTTC. This sequence encodes CASSSLGGPGSEQYF.

The genes are TRBV2 and TRBJ2-7; 8 bases match TRBD1. The CDR3 has 15 residues. Per the germline V gene, CDR1 is SNHLY and CDR2 is FYNNEI. J was trimmed by 5 bases and V by 2 bases; bases with no gene match: 8. DNA for the CDR3: TGTGCCAGCAGTGAAATAGGACAGGGTGTTGACGAGCAGTACTTC. Amino acid sequence: CASSEIGQGVDEQYF. The whole variable domain, filled in from reference TRBV2 and TRBJ2-7, reads EPEVTQTPSHQVTQMGQEVILRCVPISNHLYFYWYRQILGQKVEFLVSFYNNEISEKSEIFDDQFSVERPDGSNFTLKIRSTKLEDSAMYFCASSEIGQGVDEQYFGPGTRLTVT.

V usage is TRBV7-9 and J usage is TRBJ2-7; unclear D gene. Germline CDR1 is SEHNR and CDR2 is FQNEAQ (reference sequence). Trimming cost V 5 bases and J 2 bases, with 7 bases left between them. This CDR3 comprises 12 residues. CDR3 region: CASSRLTYEQYF. In DNA form, the CDR3 reads TGTGCCAGCAGCCGCCTAACCTACGAGCAGTACTTC.

This rearrangement joins TRBV24-1 to TRBJ2-5; TRBD1 agrees at 11 bases. Germline V CDR1 and CDR2: KGHDR, SFDVKD. V gave up 3 bases and J gave up 4 bases; unmatched junction bases: 6. The length of the CDR3 is 16 residues. The CDR3: CATSDTPGQGGETQYF. The CDR3 nucleotides read TGTGCCACCAGTGATACCCCGGGACAGGGGGGAGAGACCCAGTACTTC.

In this sample, this clone turned up a few times. The chain links TRBV28 to TRBJ1-1; D ambiguous. Between the trimmed V and J ends, which lost 3 bases and 2 bases, there was a span of 10 bases. Germline-derived CDR1 and CDR2 are MDHEN and SYDVKM. The CDR3 loop spans 14 amino acids. CDR3 protein: CASSFGYRNTEAFF. CDR3 coding DNA: TGTGCCAGCAGTTTCGGATACAGAAACACTGAAGCTTTCTTT.

This chain uses TRBV5-4 with TRBJ2-7; TRBD2 agrees at 9 bases. Germline loops: CDR1 SGHNT, CDR2 YYREEE (reference sequence). There are 15 residues in the CDR3. V gave up 2 bases and J gave up 0 bases; unmatched junction bases: 3. CDR3: CASSFERGASYEQYF. CDR3 bases: TGTGCCAGCAGCTTCGAGCGGGGGGCCTCCTACGAGCAGTACTTC.

This sequence joins TRBV28 and TRBJ1-2; D remains unclear. Germline assignment: CDR1 MDHEN and CDR2 SYDVKM. The CDR3 is 16 amino acids. V was clipped by 6 bases and J by 4 bases, with 21 bases between them. In DNA form, the CDR3 reads TGTGCCAGCAGCTCCTCATATCAACAGCTACTCTATGGCTACACCTTC. It codes for CASSSSYQQLLYGYTF.

This chain's CDR3 is CSVGTFNEQFF. CDR3 nucleotides: TGCAGCGTTGGGACATTCAATGAGCAGTTCTTC. This rearrangement joins TRBV29-1 to TRBJ2-1, with D maybe TRBD1 (5 bases). This CDR3 is built from 11 residues. V lost 4 bases, J lost 6 bases, and 7 bases lay in between. The germline V gene encodes CDR1 SQVTM and CDR2 ANQGSEA.

The chain carries TRBV7-2 and TRBJ2-3, with a tentative D call TRBD1 (5 bases). CDR3 length: 15 residues. V lost 4 bases to trimming and J lost 2 bases, with 13 bases between them. The germline gives CDR1 SGHTA, CDR2 FQGNSA. The CDR3 is CASSSQGFNTDTQYF. The CDR3 nucleotides read TGTGCCAGCAGCTCGCAGGGATTTAACACAGATACGCAGTATTTT.

J is TRBJ2-7 and V is TRBV9; 10 bases align to TRBD1. Trimming at V came to 4 bases and at J to 5 bases, leaving 12 bases not matched to a gene. Germline values: CDR1 SGDLS, CDR2 YYNGEE. This CDR3 has 16 amino acids. The CDR3 region has the DNA TGTGCCAGCAGCCCAGACGGGAGACAGGGGGCGAACGAGCAGTACTTC. Its translation is CASSPDGRQGANEQYF.

The CDR3 bases are TGTGCCAGCAGCGTGGGACTAGCGGGGGGGTCCTACGAGCAGTACTTC. Amino acids: CASSVGLAGGSYEQYF. This chain joins TRBV7-2 and TRBJ2-7; TRBD2 matches 16 bases. CDR1 is SGHTA and CDR2 is FQGNSA in the germline V gene. The CDR3 totals 16 residues. The V gene end was trimmed by 5 bases and the J gene end by 1 base; junction bases not matched to a gene: 2. Full variable domain (outside the CDR3, taken from reference TRBV7-2 and TRBJ2-7): GAGVSQSPSNKVTEKGKDVELRCDPISGHTALYWYRQSLGQGLEFLIYFQGNSAPDKSGLPSDRFSAERTGGSVSTLTIQRTQQEDSAVYLCASSVGLAGGSYEQYFGPGTRLTVT.

The CDR3: CASSKSQRYNEQFF. CDR3 coding DNA: TGTGCCAGTAGTAAGTCGCAGCGTTACAATGAGCAGTTCTTC. J is TRBJ2-1 and V is TRBV19; unclear D gene. Looked up from germline, CDR1 is LNHDA and CDR2 is SQIVND (reference sequence). V lost 4 bases to trimming and J lost 4 bases, with 11 bases between them. CDR3 length: 14 amino acids.